This T cell receptor beta chain was identified during a study of blood T cell repertoires in COVID-19. Original methodology: Counts of nucleated cells, estimated from reference gene primer amplification, were obtained. Here immunoSEQ multiplex PCR was the method, and the copy in TCRdb shows in-frame clones only, minus some. The V and J calls and clone size are taken from that table; D and trimming were inferred from the DNA. The data contain 200,000 to 250,000 clones, 70% to 85% of them singletons. The V and J ends lost 2 bases and 5 bases, in that order; junction bases with no gene match: 5. CDR1 and CDR2 (germline): MNHEY, SVGEGT. This CDR3 is 14 amino acids long.

The sequenced sample was peripheral blood. V is TRBV6-2 or TRBV6-3 and J is TRBJ2-7; 8 bases align to TRBD2. This sequence was found in an elderly woman with acute or convalescent COVID-19. The CDR3 protein is CASSYGGRSHEQYF. The DNA of the CDR3 is TGTGCCAGCAGTTACGGCGGGAGGTCCCACGAGCAGTACTTC.